The 25 T cell receptor beta chains below all came from one sample that was sequenced in a study of OX40 agonist ivuxolimab in advanced cancers. Clones were read by immunoSEQ multiplex PCR, and TCRdb kept only the in-frame ones, dropping some. The profile covers under 40,000 clones, with 80% appearing a single time and approximately 9.8% taken by the ten largest. The sequencing used CD4+ or CD8+ T cells sorted from blood, collected in a trial of the OX40 agonist ivuxolimab. The receptor source for this set is an adult with an advanced solid tumor such as melanoma, head and neck, liver or kidney cancer.

The chain couples TRBV6-4 to TRBJ2-5; D ambiguous. This CDR3 is 13 amino acids long. V shed 0 bases and J shed 4 bases, with 6 bases lying between them. The V gene's germline CDR1 is MRHNA and CDR2 SNTAGT. CDR3 protein: CASSDSGPETQYF. CDR3 DNA: TGTGCCAGCAGTGACTCGGGCCCAGAGACCCAGTACTTC.

The chain employs TRBV7-9 and TRBJ2-5; no firm D call. V was trimmed by 1 base and J by 3 bases, leaving 6 bases between them. The CDR3 covers 13 residues. Germline CDR1 is SEHNR and CDR2 is FQNEAQ (reference sequence). CDR3 DNA: TGTGCCAGCAGCTTAGATCTAGAAGAGACCCAGTACTTC. Protein product: CASSLDLEETQYF.

This rearrangement joins TRBV12-2 to TRBJ2-7; TRBD2 is the table's D call, not checked against the DNA. TRBV12-2 is annotated as a pseudogene. This CDR3 is 18 amino acids long. The CDR3 sequence: CASRLPGLAGDPCHEQYF. CDR3 sequence (DNA): TGTGCAAGTCGCTTACCCGGACTAGCGGGGGACCCTTGTCACGAGCAGTACTTC.

The CDR3 DNA reads TGTGCCATCAGTGTTAGCGGGGGGGTGACAGATACGCAGTATTTT. It specifies CAISVSGGVTDTQYF. This chain connects TRBV10-3 to TRBJ2-3; the match to TRBD2 covers 11 bases. The germline V gene encodes CDR1 ENHRY and CDR2 SYGVKD. This CDR3 contains 15 residues. The V segment lost 4 bases and the J segment 3 bases; nucleotides outside the gene matches: 3.

This sequence joins TRBV10-3 and TRBJ1-2, with 8 nucleotides matching TRBD1. Unmatched junction bases numbered 23, after V lost 7 bases and J lost 4 bases. The CDR3 totals 19 residues. Germline V gene data show CDR1 as ENHRY and CDR2 as SYGVKD. For the CDR3, the DNA is TGTGCCATCATACTCCATATAAAAATAGATGACAGGGGCGGCTATGGCTACACCTTC. Translation gives CAIILHIKIDDRGGYGYTF.

The chain recombines TRBV30 with TRBJ2-5; D might be TRBD1 or TRBD2, each matching 6 bases. The germline gives CDR1 GTSNPN, CDR2 SVGIG (reference sequence). V shed 3 bases and J shed 2 bases, with 16 bases lying between them. The CDR3 spans 15 residues. As DNA, the CDR3 is TGTGCCTGGAGCCTCAGGGGACTCCCTCAAGAGACCCAGTACTTC. Encoded protein: CAWSLRGLPQETQYF.

J is TRBJ1-4 and V is TRBV6-5; 9 bases are a match to TRBD1. Trimming cost V 4 bases and J 7 bases; bases outside gene matches: 7. The CDR3 extends over 15 amino acids. Germline CDR1 and CDR2: MNHEY and SVGAGI. The CDR3 nucleotides read TGTGCCAGCAGTTCCTCCGGGACAGGGAGTGAAAAACTGTTTTTT. Protein product: CASSSSGTGSEKLFF.

This chain uses TRBV7-6 with TRBJ2-5; no definite D call. Germline CDR1 reads SGHVS; CDR2 reads FNYEAQ. The CDR3 covers 15 residues. Between the trimmed V and J ends, which lost 5 bases and 5 bases, there was a span of 18 bases. The CDR3 coding sequence is TGTGCCAGCAGCCCCACCGAACCCCCCGGGGAGACCCAGTACTTC. As protein: CASSPTEPPGETQYF.

The chain couples TRBV5-8 to TRBJ2-7, with D perhaps matching TRBD1 or TRBD2 (5 bases each). The V gene's germline CDR1 is SGHTS and CDR2 YDEGEE. The CDR3 totals 18 residues. Trimming took off 2 bases at V and 2 bases at J, with 23 bases between the two ends. CDR3 sequence (DNA): TGTGCCAGCAGCTTTTGGACGGGACCGACACTGCAAACCTACGAGCAGTACTTC. Translating it yields CASSFWTGPTLQTYEQYF.

The gene calls are TRBV7-2 and TRBJ2-5; 7 bases agree with TRBD2. The trim removed 3 bases at V and 1 base at J, leaving 5 bases unmatched. CDR1 and CDR2 (germline): SGHTA, FQGNSA. The CDR3 loop spans 15 amino acids. The CDR3 region is CASSLGGSRQETQYF. The CDR3 DNA is TGTGCCAGCAGCTTGGGGGGGAGCCGCCAAGAGACCCAGTACTTC. Full variable domain (missing parts from reference TRBV7-2 and TRBJ2-5): GAGVSQSPSNKVTEKGKDVELRCDPISGHTALYWYRQSLGQGLEFLIYFQGNSAPDKSGLPSDRFSAERTGGSVSTLTIQRTQQEDSAVYLCASSLGGSRQETQYFGPGTRLLVL.

V gene TRBV6-1 combines with J gene TRBJ1-5; 8 nucleotides agree with TRBD1. V was clipped by 5 bases and J by 3 bases; unmatched bases: 3. Germline V gene sequence: CDR1 MNHNS, CDR2 SASEGT. This CDR3 is 14 amino acids long. The DNA of the CDR3 is TGTGCCAGCAGTAGGGGACAGGCCAATCAGCCCCAGCATTTT. Translating gives CASSRGQANQPQHF.

The gene calls are TRBV28 and TRBJ2-1; D is unclear. The CDR3 spans 16 residues. The germline V gene encodes CDR1 MDHEN and CDR2 SYDVKM. V lost 3 bases, J lost 1 base, and 13 bases lay in between. CDR3 bases: TGTGCCAGCAGTTTTAAAGGTTTGGCATCCTACAATGAGCAGTTCTTC. Amino acid sequence: CASSFKGLASYNEQFF.

The chain links TRBV11-2 to TRBJ2-1; D ambiguous. CDR1 is SGHAT, CDR2 FQNNGV, per germline. The V end was cut by 3 bases, the J end by 5 bases, with 5 bases between. This CDR3 has 12 amino acids. The CDR3 nucleotides read TGTGCCAGCAGCTTTTCCCACAATGAGCAGTTCTTC. This translates into CASSFSHNEQFF.

The rearrangement uses TRBV7-6 and TRBJ2-2; D call uncertain. V lost 2 bases, J lost 4 bases, and 11 bases lay in between. CDR3 size: 15 residues. Per the germline V gene, CDR1 is SGHVS and CDR2 is FNYEAQ. CDR3 DNA: TGTGCCAGCAGCTTATCCGGAGTCCGCACCGGGGAGCTGTTTTTT. Translated, it gives CASSLSGVRTGELFF.

The chain employs TRBV18 and TRBJ1-2; D remains unclear. V was shortened by 4 bases and J by 1 base, with 4 bases between the two germline ends. Germline V gene lookup returns CDR1 KGHSH and CDR2 LQKENI. The CDR3 has 12 residues. The CDR3 here is CASSRVNYGYTF. CDR3 DNA: TGTGCCAGCTCACGGGTTAACTATGGCTACACCTTC.

The rearrangement joins TRBV9 to TRBJ2-5, with 7 bases fitting TRBD2. The germline gives CDR1 SGDLS, CDR2 YYNGEE. J gave up 4 bases and V 2 bases, and 8 bases lay outside the gene matches. There are 15 residues in the CDR3. CDR3 amino acids: CASSVNSGGRETQYF. CDR3 nucleotide sequence: TGTGCCAGCAGCGTCAACTCGGGGGGACGAGAGACCCAGTACTTC.

The CDR3 DNA reads as TGTGCCAGCAGCGTAGTAGAGAACACCGGGGAGCTGTTTTTT. Translation: CASSVVENTGELFF. This chain connects TRBV9 to TRBJ2-2; D is unresolved. Germline lookup yields CDR1 SGDLS and CDR2 YYNGEE. V dropped 0 bases and J dropped 1 base, with 4 bases sitting between them. The CDR3 covers 14 residues.

This clone has just one count. The J gene is TRBJ2-7, the V gene TRBV29-1; the match to TRBD1 covers 7 bases. This CDR3 has 13 amino acids. Germline values: CDR1 SQVTM, CDR2 ANQGSEA. The ends lost 1 base at V and 6 bases at J; junction bases unmatched: 6. The CDR3 loop reads CSVEGQGGREQYF. CDR3 nucleotide sequence: TGCAGCGTTGAAGGACAGGGCGGGCGCGAGCAGTACTTC.

There are a few counts of this clone. The chain combines TRBV14 with TRBJ2-1; TRBD2 matches 10 bases. CDR1 and CDR2 (germline): SGHDN, FVKESK. The CDR3 contains 15 residues. The trim removed 2 bases at V and 13 bases at J, leaving 11 bases unmatched. The CDR3 region has the DNA TGTGCCAGCAGCCAACCTGTAGCGGGGGGTGTTGGACAGTTCTTC. Its translation: CASSQPVAGGVGQFF.

CDR3 protein: CAISEGAWDTGELFF. The DNA of the CDR3 is TGTGCCATCAGTGAGGGGGCCTGGGACACCGGGGAGCTGTTTTTT. The chain is built from TRBV10-3 and TRBJ2-2; maybe TRBD1 (5 bases). This CDR3 region has 15 residues. Germline lookup yields CDR1 ENHRY and CDR2 SYGVKD. Trimming stripped 2 bases from V and 3 bases from J, with 10 bases between.

A note on this clone: The sample holds other DNA sequences that translate to the same CDR3. The CDR3 DNA is TGCGCCAGCAGTCAGGATTTCACAGGGGGCGGGTACGAGCAGTACTTC. Protein: CASSQDFTGGGYEQYF. The chain has TRBV4-1 and TRBJ2-7; 9 bases align to TRBD1. Trimming took 6 bases from V and 4 from J; bases not matched to a gene: 13. Germline CDR1 is MGHRA and CDR2 is YSYEKL. CDR3 size: 16 residues.

This rearrangement joins TRBV4-1 to TRBJ2-7, with D possibly being TRBD2 (5 bases). The CDR3 sequence is 14 residues long. Looked up from germline, CDR1 is MGHRA and CDR2 is YSYEKL. V gave up 6 bases and J gave up 0 bases, with 12 bases separating them. This CDR3 is CASRRLQSSYEQYF. The CDR3 DNA reads TGCGCCAGCAGAAGACTACAGAGCTCCTACGAGCAGTACTTC.

The rearrangement uses TRBV15 and TRBJ2-1; D not resolved. CDR1 and CDR2 from the germline V gene are LNHNV and YYDKDF (reference sequence). This CDR3 is 15 amino acids long. The germline V and J ends were trimmed by 5 bases and 6 bases, with 17 bases remaining between them. CDR3 loop: CATSWGTRRTNEQFF. The CDR3 DNA reads as TGTGCCACCAGCTGGGGAACCCGTAGAACCAATGAGCAGTTCTTC.

V gene TRBV7-8 combines with J gene TRBJ2-7; no reliable D call. There are 12 residues in the CDR3. The V end was cut by 8 bases, the J end by 7 bases, with 15 bases between. Germline lookup yields CDR1 SGHVS and CDR2 FQNEAQ. The CDR3 DNA reads as TGTGCCAGCGGGAATTTGTTATTAGAGCAGTACTTC. It is translated as CASGNLLLEQYF.

The rearrangement uses TRBV19 and TRBJ1-1; 7 nucleotides align to TRBD1. With V trimmed by 6 bases and J by 2 bases, 12 bases remained unmatched. From germline, CDR1 is LNHDA and CDR2 SQIVND (reference sequence). This CDR3 has 16 residues. The CDR3 nucleotides read TGTGCCAGTAGACCTTCCAGGGGGATGGCAAACACTGAAGCTTTCTTT. Translated: CASRPSRGMANTEAFF.